A selection of T cell receptor beta chains follows, all from one sample in a study of OX40 agonist ivuxolimab in advanced cancers. Some clones are missing from TCRdb's copy, which holds only in-frame ones; the method was immunoSEQ multiplex PCR. The table records over 30,000 clones, under 85% of them present only once. Sequences were derived from CD4+ or CD8+ T cells sorted from blood, sampled in a trial of the OX40 agonist ivuxolimab. The source is an adult with an advanced solid tumor such as melanoma, head and neck, liver or kidney cancer. Each CDR3 is given with its conserved first and last residue. D genes are given only for firm matches. Clone size is not always given. Where it is, it says once, few, many or a class for expanded clones.

TRBJ2-2,TRBV7-3,-,-,CASSLGVNTGELFF,TGTGCCAGCAGCTTGGGAGTGAACACCGGGGAGCTGTTTTTT
TRBJ2-3,TRBV2,-,-,CASSGRATSQTDTQYF,TGTGCCAGCAGTGGTCGGGCGACCAGCCAGACAGATACGCAGTATTTT
TRBJ2-3,TRBV5-5,-,-,CASSLASESDTQYF,TGTGCCAGCAGCTTGGCTAGCGAATCAGATACGCAGTATTTT
TRBJ2-7,TRBV28,-,-,CASSLRQRYYEQYF,TGTGCCAGCAGTTTGAGGCAGCGCTACTACGAGCAGTACTTC
TRBJ2-1,TRBV29-1,TRBD2,once,CSVEVAPAGGLSSYNEQFF,TGCAGCGTTGAAGTCGCTCCAGCGGGGGGTCTTAGCTCCTACAATGAGCAGTTCTTC
TRBJ2-7,TRBV4-1,TRBD1,-,CASSRDRGRRYEQYF,TGCGCCAGCAGCAGGGACAGGGGGCGCAGGTACGAGCAGTACTTC
TRBJ2-1,TRBV7-6,TRBD2,-,CASSVRAGDRVEFF,TGTGCCAGCAGCGTGAGAGCGGGGGATAGGGTCGAGTTCTTC
TRBJ2-7,TRBV6-6,-,few,CASISTARGEQYF,TGTGCCAGCATTTCTACAGCTCGTGGCGAGCAGTACTTC
TRBJ2-3,TRBV27,-,-,CASSLQRKITDTQYF,TGTGCCAGCAGTCTACAACGCAAAATCACAGATACGCAGTATTTT
TRBJ2-3,TRBV6-4,-,few,CASSRGGNTDTQYF,TGTGCCAGCAGTAGAGGCGGGAACACAGATACGCAGTATTTT
TRBJ2-7,TRBV2,-,few,CASSSGQTFIYEQYF,TGTGCCAGCAGTTCCGGACAAACGTTTATATACGAGCAGTACTTC
TRBJ2-7,TRBV5-1,TRBD1,-,CASSQSGTGIDEQYF,TGCGCCAGCAGCCAGAGTGGGACAGGGATAGACGAGCAGTACTTC
TRBJ2-7,TRBV28,TRBD1,-,CASSSISQGSSYEQYF,TGTGCCAGCAGTTCAATCTCACAGGGGAGCTCCTACGAGCAGTACTTC
TRBJ1-5,TRBV5-4,-,-,CASSNDPNQPQHF,TGTGCCAGCAGCAATGACCCGAATCAGCCCCAGCATTTT
TRBJ2-7,TRBV19,-,-,CASKEGARTYEQYF,TGTGCCAGTAAGGAAGGGGCGAGAACCTATGAGCAGTACTTC
TRBJ2-7,TRBV6-6,-,few,CASSTRQGGSYEQYF,TGTGCCAGCAGCACCCGACAGGGAGGCTCCTACGAGCAGTACTTC
TRBJ2-7,TRBV29-1,TRBD1,-,CSAQTGGLSYEQYF,TGCAGCGCCCAAACAGGGGGCCTCTCCTACGAGCAGTACTTC
TRBJ2-7,TRBV19,TRBD2,-,CASSITGGIYEQYF,TGTGCCAGTAGTATAACGGGAGGAATATACGAGCAGTACTTC
TRBJ2-1,TRBV6-1,-,once,CASTSPGDNEQFF,TGTGCCAGCACCTCTCCCGGAGACAATGAGCAGTTCTTC
TRBJ2-3,TRBV19,TRBD2,medium-sized,CASTGGKGDTQYF,TGTGCCAGTACGGGGGGAAAGGGGGATACGCAGTATTTT
TRBJ2-1,TRBV5-5,TRBD2,-,CASSLALLADNEQFF,TGTGCCAGCAGCTTGGCTCTACTAGCGGACAATGAGCAGTTCTTC
TRBJ2-5,TRBV7-3,-,-,CASSLKGLPLETQYF,TGTGCCAGCAGCCTTAAGGGACTCCCTTTGGAGACCCAGTACTTC
TRBJ1-1,TRBV6-1,-,-,CASSEYSWGWAEAFF,TGTGCCAGCAGTGAATATAGTTGGGGGTGGGCTGAAGCTTTCTTT
TRBJ2-7,TRBV7-9,-,-,CASSWPVQGSEQYF,TGTGCCAGCAGCTGGCCGGTACAGGGCTCCGAGCAGTACTTC
TRBJ2-1,TRBV19,TRBD2,once,CASSRGTSSNEQFF,TGTGCCAGTAGCCGTGGGACTAGCAGCAATGAGCAGTTCTTC
TRBJ2-7,TRBV6-5,TRBD2,once,CASSSAGGTYEQYF,TGTGCCAGCAGTTCCGCGGGGGGTACCTACGAGCAGTACTTC
TRBJ1-1,TRBV5-1,-,-,CASSLVGPTNTEAFF,TGCGCCAGCAGCTTGGTGGGACCGACGAACACTGAAGCTTTCTTT
TRBJ2-2,TRBV5-1,-,-,CASSPNTGELFF,TGCGCCAGCAGCCCGAACACCGGGGAGCTGTTTTTT
TRBJ1-1,TRBV30,-,-,CAVIGTLFSGAEAFF,TGTGCCGTGATAGGGACCCTATTTAGCGGGGCTGAAGCTTTCTTT